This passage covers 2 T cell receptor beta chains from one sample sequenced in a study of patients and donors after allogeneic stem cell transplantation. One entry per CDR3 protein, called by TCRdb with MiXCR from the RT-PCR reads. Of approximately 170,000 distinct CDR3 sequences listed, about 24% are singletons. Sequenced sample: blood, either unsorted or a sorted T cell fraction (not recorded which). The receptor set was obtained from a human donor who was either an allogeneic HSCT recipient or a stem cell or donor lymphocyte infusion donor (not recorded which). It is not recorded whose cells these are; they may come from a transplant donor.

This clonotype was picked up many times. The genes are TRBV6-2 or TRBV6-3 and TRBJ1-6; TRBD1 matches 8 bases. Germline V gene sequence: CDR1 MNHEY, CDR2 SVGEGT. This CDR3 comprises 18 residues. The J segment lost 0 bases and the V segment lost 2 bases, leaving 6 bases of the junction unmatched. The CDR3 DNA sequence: TGTGCCAGCAGTTACGGGACAGGATTTATCTCCTATAATTCACCCCTCCACTTT. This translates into CASSYGTGFISYNSPLHF.

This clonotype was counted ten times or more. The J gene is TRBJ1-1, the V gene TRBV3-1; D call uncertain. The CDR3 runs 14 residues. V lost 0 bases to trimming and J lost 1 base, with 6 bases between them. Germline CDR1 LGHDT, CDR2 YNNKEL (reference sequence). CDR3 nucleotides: TGTGCCAGCAGCCAAGATGCAGAGAACACTGAAGCTTTCTTT. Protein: CASSQDAENTEAFF.